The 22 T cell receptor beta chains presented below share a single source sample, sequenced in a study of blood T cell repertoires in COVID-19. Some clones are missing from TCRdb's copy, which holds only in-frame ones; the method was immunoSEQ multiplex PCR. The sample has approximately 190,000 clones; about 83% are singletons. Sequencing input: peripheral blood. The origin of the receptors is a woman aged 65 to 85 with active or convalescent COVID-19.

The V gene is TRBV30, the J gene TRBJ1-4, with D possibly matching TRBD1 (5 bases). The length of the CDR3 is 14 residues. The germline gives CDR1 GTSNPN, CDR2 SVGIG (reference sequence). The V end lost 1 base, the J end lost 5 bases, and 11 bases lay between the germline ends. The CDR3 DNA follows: TGTGCCTGGAGTGCTAACAGACAGAATGAAAAACTGTTTTTT. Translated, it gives CAWSANRQNEKLFF.

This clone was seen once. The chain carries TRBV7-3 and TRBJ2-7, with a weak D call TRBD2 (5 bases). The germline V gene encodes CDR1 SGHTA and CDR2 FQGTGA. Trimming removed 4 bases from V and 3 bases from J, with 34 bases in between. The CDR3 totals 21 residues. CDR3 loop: CASSSHIGQRQATTINYEQYF. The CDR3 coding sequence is TGTGCCAGCAGCTCCCATATAGGCCAGCGGCAGGCCACCACGATAAACTACGAGCAGTACTTC.

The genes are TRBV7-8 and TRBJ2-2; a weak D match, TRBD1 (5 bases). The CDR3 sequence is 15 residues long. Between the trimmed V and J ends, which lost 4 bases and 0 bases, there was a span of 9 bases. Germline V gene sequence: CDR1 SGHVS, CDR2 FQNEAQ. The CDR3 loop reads CASSSGLANTGELFF. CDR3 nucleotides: TGTGCCAGCAGCTCAGGGCTCGCGAACACCGGGGAGCTGTTTTTT.

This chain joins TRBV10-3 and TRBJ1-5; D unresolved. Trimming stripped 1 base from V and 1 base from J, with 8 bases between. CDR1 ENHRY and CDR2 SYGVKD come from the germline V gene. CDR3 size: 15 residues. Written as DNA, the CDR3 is TGTGCCATCAGTGAGTACGGGGAGAGCAATCAGCCCCAGCATTTT. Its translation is CAISEYGESNQPQHF.

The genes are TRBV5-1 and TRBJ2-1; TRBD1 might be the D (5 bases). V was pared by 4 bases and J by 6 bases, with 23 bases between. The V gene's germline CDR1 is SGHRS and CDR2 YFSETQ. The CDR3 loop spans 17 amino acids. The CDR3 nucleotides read TGCGCCAGCAGCCCTCCTTGGAGTCAGGGTCGAACCAATGAGCAGTTCTTC. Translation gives CASSPPWSQGRTNEQFF.

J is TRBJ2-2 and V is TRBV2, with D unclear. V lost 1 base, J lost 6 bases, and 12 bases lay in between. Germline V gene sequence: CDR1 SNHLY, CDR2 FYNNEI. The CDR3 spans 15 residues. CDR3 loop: CASSEEWAQAGELFF. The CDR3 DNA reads TGTGCCAGCAGTGAAGAGTGGGCTCAGGCCGGGGAGCTGTTTTTT. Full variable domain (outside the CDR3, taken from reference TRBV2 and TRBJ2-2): EPEVTQTPSHQVTQMGQEVILRCVPISNHLYFYWYRQILGQKVEFLVSFYNNEISEKSEIFDDQFSVERPDGSNFTLKIRSTKLEDSAMYFCASSEEWAQAGELFFGEGSRLTVL.

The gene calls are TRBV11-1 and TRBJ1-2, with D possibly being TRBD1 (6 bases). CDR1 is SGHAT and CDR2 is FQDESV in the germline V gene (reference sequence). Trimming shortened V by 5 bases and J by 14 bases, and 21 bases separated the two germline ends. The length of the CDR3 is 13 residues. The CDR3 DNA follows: TGTGCCAGCAGCCCCACCGACAGGACCTATTCTACCTTC. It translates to CASSPTDRTYSTF.

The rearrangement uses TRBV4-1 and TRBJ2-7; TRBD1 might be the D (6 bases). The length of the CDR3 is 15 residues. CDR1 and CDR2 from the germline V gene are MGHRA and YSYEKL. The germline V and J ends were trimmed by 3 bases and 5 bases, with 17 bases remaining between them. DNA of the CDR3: TGCGCCAGCAGCCATAGGGTACAGGGTTCGGACGAGCAGTACTTC. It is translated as CASSHRVQGSDEQYF.

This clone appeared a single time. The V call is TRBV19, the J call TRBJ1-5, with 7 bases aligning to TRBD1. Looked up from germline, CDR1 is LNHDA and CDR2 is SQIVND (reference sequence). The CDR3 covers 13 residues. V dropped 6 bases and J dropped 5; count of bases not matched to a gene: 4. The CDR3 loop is CASRGTVYQPQHF. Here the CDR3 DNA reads TGTGCCAGTAGAGGGACAGTTTATCAGCCCCAGCATTTT.

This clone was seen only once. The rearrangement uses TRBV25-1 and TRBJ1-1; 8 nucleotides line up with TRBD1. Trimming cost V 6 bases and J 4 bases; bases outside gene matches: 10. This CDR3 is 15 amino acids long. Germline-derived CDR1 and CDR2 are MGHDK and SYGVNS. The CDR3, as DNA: TGTGCCAGCAGATCGACAGGGGATCGGGCCACTGAAGCTTTCTTT. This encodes CASRSTGDRATEAFF.

CDR3 amino acids: CAWARDRGFYGYTF. In DNA form, the CDR3 reads TGTGCCTGGGCCCGGGACAGGGGCTTCTATGGCTACACCTTC. V gene TRBV30 combines with J gene TRBJ1-2; TRBD1 matches 10 bases. V lost 5 bases, J lost 4 bases, and 7 bases stayed unmatched. Germline-derived CDR1 and CDR2 are GTSNPN and SVGIG (reference sequence). The CDR3 has 14 residues.

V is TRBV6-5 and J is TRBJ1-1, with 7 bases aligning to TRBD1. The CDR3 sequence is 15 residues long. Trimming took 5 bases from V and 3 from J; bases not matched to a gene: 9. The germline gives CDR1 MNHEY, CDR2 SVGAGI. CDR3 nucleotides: TGTGCCAGCAGTCGTAGTCTACAGGGGCACACTGAAGCTTTCTTT. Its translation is CASSRSLQGHTEAFF.

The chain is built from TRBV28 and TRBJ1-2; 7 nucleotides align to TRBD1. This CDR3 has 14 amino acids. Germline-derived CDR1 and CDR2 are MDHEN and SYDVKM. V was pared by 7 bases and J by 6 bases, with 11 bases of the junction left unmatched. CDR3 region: CASIARGRGDGYTF. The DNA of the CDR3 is TGTGCCAGCATCGCTAGGGGCAGGGGGGATGGCTACACCTTC.

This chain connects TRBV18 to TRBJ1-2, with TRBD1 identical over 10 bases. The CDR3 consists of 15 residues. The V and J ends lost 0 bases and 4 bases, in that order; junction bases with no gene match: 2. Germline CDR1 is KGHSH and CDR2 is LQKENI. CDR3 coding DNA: TGTGCCAGCTCACCACCCCGGGACAGGGGCTATGGCTACACCTTC. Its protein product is CASSPPRDRGYGYTF.

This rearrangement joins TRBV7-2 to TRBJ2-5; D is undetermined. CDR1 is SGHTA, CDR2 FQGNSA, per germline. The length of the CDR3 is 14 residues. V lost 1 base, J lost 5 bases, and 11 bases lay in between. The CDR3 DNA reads TGTGCCAGCAGCTTAGAGGTGGCCGGGGAGACCCAGTACTTC. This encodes CASSLEVAGETQYF.

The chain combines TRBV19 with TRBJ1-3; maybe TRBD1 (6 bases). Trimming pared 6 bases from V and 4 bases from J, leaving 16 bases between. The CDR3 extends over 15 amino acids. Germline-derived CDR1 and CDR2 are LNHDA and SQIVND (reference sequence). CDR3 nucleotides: TGTGCCAGTAGCGAGCACAGGGCTCCAGGAAACACCATATATTTT. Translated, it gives CASSEHRAPGNTIYF.

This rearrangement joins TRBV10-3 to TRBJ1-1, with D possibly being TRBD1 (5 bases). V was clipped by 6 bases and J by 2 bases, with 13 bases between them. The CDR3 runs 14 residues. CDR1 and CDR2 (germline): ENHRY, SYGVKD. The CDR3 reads CAISPTEVNTEAFF. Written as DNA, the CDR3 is TGTGCCATCAGCCCGACAGAAGTTAACACTGAAGCTTTCTTT.

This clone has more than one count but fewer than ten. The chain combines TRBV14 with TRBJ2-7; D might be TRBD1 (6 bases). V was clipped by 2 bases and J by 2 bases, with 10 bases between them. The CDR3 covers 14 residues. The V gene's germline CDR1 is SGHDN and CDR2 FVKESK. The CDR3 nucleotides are TGTGCCAGCAGCCAACCGGGGACACCCTACGAGCAGTACTTC. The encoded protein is CASSQPGTPYEQYF. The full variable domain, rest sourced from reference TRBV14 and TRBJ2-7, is EAGVTQFPSHSVIEKGQTVTLRCDPISGHDNLYWYRRVMGKEIKFLLHFVKESKQDESGMPNNRFLAERTGGTYSTLKVQPAELEDSGVYFCASSQPGTPYEQYFGPGTRLTVT.

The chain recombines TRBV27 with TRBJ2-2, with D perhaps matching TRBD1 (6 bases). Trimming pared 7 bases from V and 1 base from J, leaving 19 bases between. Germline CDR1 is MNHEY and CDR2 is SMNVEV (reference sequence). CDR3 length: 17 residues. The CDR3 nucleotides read TGTGCCAGCAACTATCAACCCAGGGGTCTGAACACCGGGGAGCTGTTTTTT. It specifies CASNYQPRGLNTGELFF.

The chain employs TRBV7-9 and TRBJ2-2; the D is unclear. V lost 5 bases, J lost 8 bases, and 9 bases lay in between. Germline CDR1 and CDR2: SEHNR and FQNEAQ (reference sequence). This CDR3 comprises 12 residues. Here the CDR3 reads CASSPELGELFF. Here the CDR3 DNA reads TGTGCCAGCAGCCCCGAGCTGGGGGAGCTGTTTTTT.

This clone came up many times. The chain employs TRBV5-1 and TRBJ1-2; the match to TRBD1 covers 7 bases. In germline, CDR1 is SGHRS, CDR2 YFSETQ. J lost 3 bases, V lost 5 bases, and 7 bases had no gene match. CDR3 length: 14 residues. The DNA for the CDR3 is TGCGCCAGCAGGCCCGGGACAGTCGACTATGGCTACACCTTC. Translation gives CASRPGTVDYGYTF.

The CDR3 here is CASSPPARVAYGYTF. The CDR3 DNA is TGTGCCAGCTCACCCCCGGCCAGGGTGGCCTATGGCTACACCTTC. The chain couples TRBV18 to TRBJ1-2, with D perhaps matching TRBD1 (5 bases). The germline V gene has CDR1 KGHSH and CDR2 LQKENI. The CDR3 runs to 15 residues. The germline V and J ends were trimmed by 3 bases and 4 bases, with 15 bases remaining between them. Looking up the rest from reference TRBV18 and TRBJ1-2 gives the full variable domain: NAGVMQNPRHLVRRRGQEARLRCSPMKGHSHVYWYRQLPEEGLKFMVYLQKENIIDESGMPKERFSAEFPKEGPSILRIQQVVRGDSAAYFCASSPPARVAYGYTFGSGTRLTVV.